Presented here are 4 T cell receptor beta chains from one specimen sequenced in a study of regulatory T cells in long-lasting Graves disease (dated by TCRdb to about 2021). Library generation was performed with multiplex PCR. This sample was sequenced with an Illumina HiSeq 4000. TCR beta libraries were built with iRepertoire HTBI primers and Arm-PCR amplification of CDR3 regions. TCRdb redid the processing of the public reads, applying fastp at Q25 and MiXCR, and retained in-frame beta chains. Every entry covers one CDR3 protein and lists the most common genes and DNA from its rows. The sample data list 400,000 to 500,000 distinct CDR3 sequences, and less than 15% of these were observed just once. The ten largest clones add up to approximately 17% of the sample. The time point label of this sample denotes: newly diagnosed GD, antithyroid drugs for less than 3 months. RNA was extracted from PBMCs in TRIzol for both TCR sequencing and RNA sequencing.

These data were likewise used in another study, on T cells in Graves' hyperthyroidism and ophthalmopathy.

Source: peripheral blood mononuclear cells (PBMCs), taken at new diagnosis, from a patient treated with antithyroid drugs. The receptors here all came from a woman aged 45-65 years with Graves disease. Donor details come from another sample of the same person, matched by shared clones.

The chain combines TRBV13 with TRBJ2-5; 7 bases match TRBD2. V lost 6 bases and J lost 5; bases outside the gene matches: 15. CDR1 is PRHDT, CDR2 FYEKMQ, per germline (reference sequence). This CDR3 spans 16 amino acids. The CDR3 nucleotides are TGTGCCAGCAGACAAAGAGCCGCGGGAGCTGGGGAGACCCAGTACTTC. Translated: CASRQRAAGAGETQYF.

For this clonotype: One base away lies a much larger clone, so this may be a sequencing read error. The chain joins TRBV30 to TRBJ1-3; D ambiguous. CDR3 size: 13 residues. From germline, CDR1 is GTSNPN and CDR2 SVGIG (reference sequence). The CDR3 nucleotides are TGTGCCTGGAGCCCCAACTCTGAAAACACCATATATTTT. It is translated as CAWSPNSENTIYF.

This clonotype was recorded many times. The chain combines TRBV20-1 with TRBJ2-5; 7 bases map to TRBD1. The CDR3 length is 12 residues. CDR1 DFQATT and CDR2 SNEGSKA come from the germline V gene (reference sequence). Trimming removed 6 bases from V and 1 base from J; junction bases left unmatched: 2. CDR3 protein: CSARDSQETQYF. The CDR3 nucleotides are TGCAGTGCAAGGGACAGCCAAGAGACCCAGTACTTC.

This clonotype was seen at least ten times. CDR3 in amino acids: CSVEGVGLAGVFADTQYF. The DNA of the CDR3 is TGCAGCGTTGAGGGGGTGGGACTAGCGGGAGTCTTCGCAGATACGCAGTATTTT. V is TRBV29-1 and J is TRBJ2-3; TRBD2 aligns across 14 bases. The V and J ends lost 3 bases and 4 bases, in that order; junction bases with no gene match: 12. The CDR3 is made up of 18 amino acids. CDR1 and CDR2 from the germline V gene are SQVTM and ANQGSEA.